Following are 11 T cell receptor beta chains from one sample sequenced in a study of molecular identifiers for immune sequencing clone quantification. TCRdb recomputed calls from the PCR reads with MiXCR, one row per CDR3 protein. The sample lists approximately 500,000 distinct CDR3 sequences, roughly a fifth occurring once. The sample comprised naive CD8+ T cells from blood, with Jurkat cell RNA spiked in. The subset denotes: FACS-sorted CD8+CD4-CCR7+CD45RA+ naive T cells. These receptors all stem from a human donor in good health. Some libraries in this study had Jurkat cell RNA spiked in.

The rearrangement links TRBV27 to TRBJ2-7; D not certain. The CDR3 is 14 residues long. Trimming removed 5 bases at V and 3 bases at J, with 14 bases between. Germline CDR1 and CDR2: MNHEY and SMNVEV (reference sequence). In nucleotides, the CDR3 is TGTGCCAGCAGTATACGGCCACTGAACTACGAGCAGTACTTC. This translates into CASSIRPLNYEQYF.

At least ten counts were recorded for this clonotype. This chain uses TRBV7-2 with TRBJ2-3, with 7 nucleotides matching TRBD2. The CDR3 runs 15 residues. V dropped 5 bases and J dropped 0; count of bases not matched to a gene: 5. In germline, CDR1 is SGHTA, CDR2 FQGNSA. The DNA of the CDR3 is TGTGCCAGCAGCAGACTAGCAGATAGCACAGATACGCAGTATTTT. It translates to CASSRLADSTDTQYF. Looking up the rest from reference TRBV7-2 and TRBJ2-3 gives the full variable domain: GAGVSQSPSNKVTEKGKDVELRCDPISGHTALYWYRQSLGQGLEFLIYFQGNSAPDKSGLPSDRFSAERTGGSVSTLTIQRTQQEDSAVYLCASSRLADSTDTQYFGPGTRLTVL.

In its sample, this clonotype was seen a few times. The chain links TRBV6-5 to TRBJ2-3; 10 bases line up with TRBD1. The V and J ends lost 4 bases and 6 bases, in that order; junction bases with no gene match: 10. Germline V gives CDR1 MNHEY, CDR2 SVGAGI. The CDR3 runs to 16 residues. The CDR3 region is CASSLYRDRGTDTQYF. The CDR3 nucleotides read TGTGCCAGCAGTTTATACCGGGACAGGGGAACTGATACGCAGTATTTT.

This clonotype was observed a few times. The gene calls are TRBV11-2 and TRBJ2-5, with TRBD2 identical over 7 bases. Losses at the gene ends were 2 bases for V and 5 bases for J; bases not matched to a gene: 8. CDR3 length: 15 amino acids. Looked up from germline, CDR1 is SGHAT and CDR2 is FQNNGV. CDR3 loop: CASSLLAGVSETQYF. The CDR3 coding sequence is TGTGCCAGCAGCTTATTGGCGGGAGTCAGTGAGACCCAGTACTTC.

Points on this clonotype: Just one base apart from a much larger clone, this may be a read error. Here the CDR3 omits its conserved ending phenylalanine or tryptophan, so a read error is the likely source. The chain couples TRBV30 to TRBJ2-5; 7 nucleotides agree with TRBD2. The V gene end was trimmed by 2 bases and the J gene end by 4 bases; junction bases not matched to a gene: 7. CDR3 length: 14 amino acids. CDR1 and CDR2 from the germline V gene are GTSNPN and SVGIG (reference sequence). CDR3 amino acids: CAWSPTSSRETQYY. CDR3 bases: TGTGCCTGGAGTCCGACTAGCTCAAGAGAGACCCAGTACTAC.

This clonotype occurred a few times. A read error is possible here, since a much larger clone lies one base away. The V and J genes are TRBV13 and TRBJ2-3; D remains unclear. Deletions cut 4 bases from V and 5 bases from J, with 10 bases between. In germline, CDR1 is PRHDT, CDR2 FYEKMQ (reference sequence). This CDR3 has 13 residues. The CDR3 sequence is CASSSPSRDTQYF. For the CDR3, the DNA is TGTGCCAGCAGCTCACCATCACGAGATACGCAGTATTTT.

This clonotype appeared many times. The J gene is TRBJ2-3, the V gene TRBV2; D remains unclear. Germline V gene sequence: CDR1 SNHLY, CDR2 FYNNEI. Trimming stripped 8 bases from V and 2 bases from J, with 14 bases between. This CDR3 contains 14 residues. The CDR3, as DNA: TGTGCCAGCGGGCAGCCAGCATACACAGATACGCAGTATTTT. It specifies CASGQPAYTDTQYF. The whole variable domain, remainder taken from reference TRBV2 and TRBJ2-3, is EPEVTQTPSHQVTQMGQEVILRCVPISNHLYFYWYRQILGQKVEFLVSFYNNEISEKSEIFDDQFSVERPDGSNFTLKIRSTKLEDSAMYFCASGQPAYTDTQYFGPGTRLTVL.

This clonotype occurred many times. The V call is TRBV5-1, the J call TRBJ2-5, with D perhaps matching TRBD2 (5 bases). The V and J ends lost 4 bases and 1 base respectively, with 11 bases between them. Germline CDR1 is SGHRS and CDR2 is YFSETQ. The CDR3 spans 14 residues. CDR3 sequence: CASSGEGGQETQYF. CDR3 nucleotide sequence: TGCGCCAGCAGCGGCGAGGGCGGCCAAGAGACCCAGTACTTC.

With regard to this clonotype: This may arise from a read error, as a much more abundant clone is one base away. Because the CDR3's place on the DNA is in doubt, the DNA is left out and the CDR3 is given as listed by TCRdb. The rearrangement uses TRBV9 and TRBJ2-3. The germline V gene encodes CDR1 SGDLS and CDR2 YYNGEE. The CDR3 is 15 residues long, ends included. Here the CDR3 reads CASSVAPGSTDTRYF.

This sequence joins TRBV19 and TRBJ2-2; D gene uncertain. The CDR3 consists of 11 residues. Trimming left V 6 bases short and J 3 bases short, with 2 bases between. Germline V gene sequence: CDR1 LNHDA, CDR2 SQIVND (reference sequence). CDR3 sequence: CASRHTGELFF. Here the CDR3 DNA reads TGTGCCAGTAGACACACCGGGGAGCTGTTTTTT. The variable domain in full, with the rest retrieved from reference TRBV19 and TRBJ2-2, is DGGITQSPKYLFRKEGQNVTLSCEQNLNHDAMYWYRQDPGQGLRLIYYSQIVNDFQKGDIAEGYSVSREKKESFPLTVTSAQKNPTAFYLCASRHTGELFFGEGSRLTVL.

Remarks on this clonotype: The conserved phenylalanine or tryptophan normally closing the CDR3 is absent here, so this likely arose from a read error. The genes are TRBV19 and TRBJ2-2, with a tentative D call TRBD1 (5 bases). Between the trimmed V and J ends, which lost 3 bases and 6 bases, there was a span of 14 bases. CDR3 length equals 15 residues. Germline CDR1 is LNHDA and CDR2 is SQIVND (reference sequence). The CDR3 coding sequence is TGTGCCAGTAGTATCCAAGAACAGGAGTCCGGGGAGCTGTTTTCT. Translating gives CASSIQEQESGELFS.